The rows below give T cell receptor beta chains drawn from one sample of a study of blood T cell repertoires in COVID-19. The data were produced by immunoSEQ multiplex PCR, yet TCRdb's version contains in-frame clones alone and is incomplete. The data show roughly 41,000 clones, 88% seen once. Specimen: peripheral blood. The receptors here all came from a man aged 55 to 70 with active COVID-19. Each CDR3 is given with its conserved first and last residue. The D gene is left open where the match is weak. Clone size is given for some rows only: seen once, a few or many times, or a class if the clone is expanded.

TRBJ2-5 - TRBV27 - 16 CASSPYTGSWVETQYF
TRBJ2-7 - TRBV9 few 17 CASSVEAGWGVKSEQYF
TRBJ2-7 - TRBV25-1 - 14 CASSERTPPYEQYF
TRBJ2-7 - TRBV19 - 16 CASSKIAAGSSYEQYF
TRBJ2-1 TRBD2 TRBV10-3 - 15 CAISPGLAERGEQFF
TRBJ2-1 TRBD2 TRBV5-4 - 16 CASSPRLAASRNEQFF
TRBJ2-7 TRBD1 TRBV6-5 once 14 CASSSGDREYEQYF
TRBJ2-5 - TRBV30 - 13 CAWSHTGGETQYF
TRBJ1-1 TRBD1 TRBV27 - 14 CASRLTGGITEAFF
TRBJ1-2 TRBD1 TRBV19 once 13 CASTEQGAIGYTF
TRBJ1-4 TRBD1 TRBV18 - 15 CASSSSGTGDEKLFF
TRBJ2-1 - TRBV27 - 13 CASRYQRMDEQFF
TRBJ1-3 - TRBV7-6 few 16 CASSLARGGSGNTIYF
TRBJ2-5 - TRBV19 - 17 CASSTQTVGGRQETQYF
TRBJ2-7 TRBD1 TRBV5-4 - 13 CASSDRGNYEQYF
TRBJ2-3 - TRBV6-4 few 11 CASRQGDTQYF
TRBJ2-1 TRBD2 TRBV7-3 - 16 CASSPQGLAGGNEQFF
TRBJ2-1 TRBD1 TRBV24-1 - 14 CATSDSGQTTEQFF
TRBJ2-3 TRBD2 TRBV6-4 - 15 CASSRGSGTSDTQYF
TRBJ1-2 - TRBV4-2 - 16 CASSQDGQADLYGYTF
TRBJ1-3 TRBD1 TRBV18 few 16 CASSPSRTGTGNTIYF
TRBJ2-1 - TRBV29-1 - 11 CSVGGTGAQFF
TRBJ2-1 TRBD2 TRBV11-1 - 15 CASKPKREPYNEQFF
TRBJ2-2 - TRBV9 - 14 CASSLATNTGELFF
TRBJ2-5 - TRBV27 - 13 CASRGGGRETQYF
TRBJ1-4 TRBD1 TRBV7-9 - 14 CASSPGQGSEKLFF
TRBJ2-3 - TRBV30 - 11 CAWRSTDTQYF
TRBJ2-2 - TRBV5-1 once 17 CASSSLVTGGGSGELFF
TRBJ1-1 - TRBV29-1 - 15 CSVGRTDAMNTEAFF
TRBJ1-4 - TRBV6-1 - 14 CASSEGRLWEKLFF
TRBJ1-2 - TRBV5-1 - 13 CASSVDGKYGYTF
TRBJ2-7 TRBD1 TRBV27 - 13 CASGRGPSYEQYF
TRBJ2-5 - TRBV2 - 11 CASRLEETQYF
TRBJ1-4 TRBD1 TRBV5-5 - 15 CASSPGTGGVEKLFF
TRBJ2-1 TRBD1 TRBV19 - 15 CASSIAGTGYNEQFF
TRBJ1-5 - TRBV18 - 13 CASSPPGNQPQHF
TRBJ2-1 - TRBV7-9 - 17 CASSPLGGESSYNEQFF
TRBJ1-1 - TRBV6-5 - 14 CASSPGPRGRAAFF
TRBJ2-1 - TRBV7-9 - 13 CASDGSSYNEQFF
TRBJ1-2 TRBD1 TRBV2 - 13 CASSATGIEGYTF
TRBJ2-3 - TRBV16 - 10 CASSPDTQYF